This T cell receptor beta chain was documented in a study of human T cells and chemical hapten exposure. Study-level findings and limits: Significantly greater numbers of large CDR3 similarity clusters came from expanded TCRs than from controls.

This clonotype has only one observation. Antigen specificity is unknown. TCRdb ran MiXCR on the RACE reads and lists one entry per CDR3 protein. The data show about 110,000 distinct CDR3 sequences, 34% seen once. Germline lookup yields CDR1 MNHEY and CDR2 SVGAGI. CDR3 length: 16 amino acids. The V segment lost 4 bases and the J segment 1 base; nucleotides outside the gene matches: 7. The time point here: patch test 3, about 24 weeks after DPC sensitization. Treatment indicated: therapeutic diphenylcyclopropenone sensitization with weekly scalp DPC. This sample comprised whole blood, obtained in connection with sensitization to the hapten diphenylcyclopropenone (DPC). The V call is TRBV6-5, the J call TRBJ2-5; 9 nucleotides line up with TRBD2. The sequence came from a man between 40 and 49 years old with alopecia areata. Some clones in this sample may be carry-over from other donors' samples. The DNA of the CDR3 is TGTGCCAGCAGTTCCCCTAGCGGGGTAGGCCAAGAGACCCAGTACTTC. Protein product: CASSSPSGVGQETQYF.